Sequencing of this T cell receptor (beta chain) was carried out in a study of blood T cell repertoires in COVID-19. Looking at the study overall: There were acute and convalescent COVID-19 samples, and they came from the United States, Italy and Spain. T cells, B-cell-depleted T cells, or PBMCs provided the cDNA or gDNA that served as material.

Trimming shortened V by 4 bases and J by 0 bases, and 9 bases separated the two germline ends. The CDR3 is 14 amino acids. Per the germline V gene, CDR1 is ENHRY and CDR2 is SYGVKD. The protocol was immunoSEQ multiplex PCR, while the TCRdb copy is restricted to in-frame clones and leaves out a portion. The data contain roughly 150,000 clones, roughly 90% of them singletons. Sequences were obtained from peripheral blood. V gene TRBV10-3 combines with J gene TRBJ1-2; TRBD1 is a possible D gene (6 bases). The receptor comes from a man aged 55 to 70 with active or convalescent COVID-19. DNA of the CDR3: TGTGCCATCAGTGGGGGGCTATCTAACTATGGCTACACCTTC. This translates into CAISGGLSNYGYTF.